This T cell receptor (beta chain) was sequenced for a study of OX40 agonist ivuxolimab in advanced cancers. Sequencing was performed with immunoSEQ multiplex PCR; in TCRdb, only in-frame clones are kept and a portion is missing. The table records tens of thousands of clones, roughly nine tenths of them present only once. Patients with autoimmune history or systemic immunosuppression were excluded. Germline V lookup: CDR1 MNHNS, CDR2 SASEGT. V was clipped by 6 bases and J by 5 bases, with 17 bases between them. CDR3 length: 14 residues. The receptor's source is an adult with an advanced solid tumor such as melanoma, head and neck, liver or kidney cancer. The sequencing here drew on CD4+ or CD8+ T cells sorted from blood, taken in a trial of the OX40 agonist ivuxolimab. The chain carries TRBV6-1 and TRBJ2-7, with a weak D call TRBD1 (5 bases). The CDR3 DNA sequence: TGTGCCAGCAGGGGAATTTCAGGGATCCACGAGCAGTACTTC. It translates to CASRGISGIHEQYF.